This entry lists 5 T cell receptor beta chains sequenced from one sample in a study of cytomegalovirus exposure and HLA in healthy donors. Primers for the PCR totalled 60 Vbeta and 13 Jbeta. Clones were read by immunoSEQ multiplex PCR, and TCRdb kept only the in-frame ones, dropping some. The sample includes about 120,000 clones, about 74% of them seen just once. Sequencing used PBMCs. These receptors were collected from a female donor in good health and CMV-seronegative.

The chain recombines TRBV7-2 with TRBJ2-3; tentatively, D is TRBD2 (7 bases). CDR1 is SGHTA and CDR2 is FQGNSA in the germline V gene. V lost 7 bases to trimming and J lost 0 bases, with 11 bases between them. The CDR3 runs to 14 residues. For the CDR3, the DNA is TGTGCCAGCAAGGGGGGGGCAAGCACAGATACGCAGTATTTT. It encodes CASKGGASTDTQYF.

The chain recombines TRBV10-2 with TRBJ2-5; TRBD2 matches at 9 bases. From germline, CDR1 is WSHSY and CDR2 SAAADI. The CDR3 consists of 18 residues. Trimming cost V 0 bases and J 1 base; bases outside gene matches: 9. CDR3 region: CASSESKRGALPQETQYF. In DNA, the CDR3 is TGCGCCAGCAGTGAGTCGAAGCGGGGGGCTCTTCCCCAAGAGACCCAGTACTTC.

The chain combines TRBV5-4 with TRBJ2-4; TRBD2 is a possible D gene (6 bases). Germline assignment: CDR1 SGHNT and CDR2 YYREEE (reference sequence). The CDR3 length is 15 residues. Deletions cut 6 bases from V and 6 bases from J, with 19 bases between. The CDR3 protein is CASTRGGDGGNIQYF. The CDR3 DNA sequence: TGTGCCAGCACCCGGGGTGGAGACGGGGGAAACATTCAGTACTTC. The full variable domain, rest sourced from reference TRBV5-4 and TRBJ2-4, is ETGVTQSPTHLIKTRGQQVTLRCSSQSGHNTVSWYQQALGQGPQFIFQYYREEENGRGNFPPRFSGLQFPNYSSELNVNALELDDSALYLCASTRGGDGGNIQYFGAGTRLSVL.

The rearrangement joins TRBV29-1 to TRBJ1-2, with 7 nucleotides matching TRBD1. Germline values: CDR1 SQVTM, CDR2 ANQGSEA. The CDR3 spans 14 residues. V trimming: 0 bases; J trimming: 4 bases; junction bases outside the gene matches: 5. The CDR3 DNA is TGCAGCGTTGAAGAGAGGGGGCAGATCTATGGCTACACCTTC. Translating it yields CSVEERGQIYGYTF.

The J gene is TRBJ2-7, the V gene TRBV5-1; 10 bases are a match to TRBD1. The trim removed 4 bases at V and 4 bases at J, leaving 5 bases unmatched. The CDR3 runs 14 residues. Germline V gene data show CDR1 as SGHRS and CDR2 as YFSETQ. The CDR3 is CASSRGQGFYEQYF. CDR3 nucleotides: TGCGCCAGCAGCCGGGGACAGGGGTTTTACGAGCAGTACTTC.